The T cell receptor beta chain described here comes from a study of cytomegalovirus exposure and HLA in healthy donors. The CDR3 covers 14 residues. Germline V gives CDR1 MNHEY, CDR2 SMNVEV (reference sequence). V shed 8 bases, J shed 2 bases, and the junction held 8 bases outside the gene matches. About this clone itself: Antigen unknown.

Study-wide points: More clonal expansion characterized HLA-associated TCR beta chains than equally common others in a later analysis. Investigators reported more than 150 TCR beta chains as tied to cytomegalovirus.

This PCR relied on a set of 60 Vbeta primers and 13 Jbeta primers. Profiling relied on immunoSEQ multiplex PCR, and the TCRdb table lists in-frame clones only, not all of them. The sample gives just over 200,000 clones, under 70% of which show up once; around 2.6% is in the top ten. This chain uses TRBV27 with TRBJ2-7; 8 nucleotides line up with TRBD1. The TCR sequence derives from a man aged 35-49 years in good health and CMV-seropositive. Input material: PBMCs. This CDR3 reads CASGPGGHPYEQYF. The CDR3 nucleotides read TGTGCCAGCGGTCCAGGGGGCCATCCCTACGAGCAGTACTTC.